This is a list of T cell receptor beta chains from one sample in a study of T cells in Graves' hyperthyroidism and ophthalmopathy. MiXCR was run by TCRdb on the multiplex PCR reads, yielding one entry per CDR3 protein. This table has about 700,000 distinct CDR3 sequences, 12% to 15% appearing once. Sequencing was performed on blood. These receptors were taken from a woman between 18 and 29 years old with Graves' hyperthyroidism. Both conserved end residues are part of each CDR3. The D gene is left open where the match is weak. Clone sizes are given selectively: once, few, many, or a class where the clone is expanded.

abundance	v_gene	d_gene	j_gene	CDR3nt	CDR3aa
many	TRBV30	-	TRBJ1-5	TGTGCCTGGAGTGTAGTGGCGTTCAATCAGCCCCAGCATTTT	CAWSVVAFNQPQHF
many	TRBV27	-	TRBJ1-5	TGTGCCAGCAGTTCTCAGCCGTACAGGGCCGAGGGTCAGCCCCAGCATTTT	CASSSQPYRAEGQPQHF
-	TRBV20-1	-	TRBJ2-1	TGCAGTGCTAGACAGGCCGGCGGGGATGAATCGGGCGCCTACAATGAGCAGTTCTTC	CSARQAGGDESGAYNEQFF
-	TRBV25-1	TRBD2	TRBJ2-2	TGTGCCAGCAGTGAAGACGGGAGGGCCGGGGAGCTGTTTTTT	CASSEDGRAGELFF
many	TRBV12-3/TRBV12-4	-	TRBJ2-7	TGTGCCAGCAGTCCAAGACAGTCCGGCTCCTACGAGCAGTACTTC	CASSPRQSGSYEQYF
few	TRBV10-3	-	TRBJ2-7	TGTGCCATCAGTGAGTCCGGGCTCGAGCAGTACTTC	CAISESGLEQYF
few	TRBV2	TRBD1	TRBJ2-5	TGTGCCAGCAGTGAACCCGAAGGACAGGGGGCTAAAGAGACCCAGTACTTC	CASSEPEGQGAKETQYF
many	TRBV28	TRBD2	TRBJ2-3	TGTGCCAGCAGTCCACTAGCGGAGATCAAGGATACGCAGTATTTT	CASSPLAEIKDTQYF
-	TRBV15	-	TRBJ2-2	TGTGCCACCAGCAGAGCGCGAGGAGACTGGAACACCGGGGAGCTGTTTTTT	CATSRARGDWNTGELFF
-	TRBV13	TRBD1	TRBJ2-6	TGTGCCAGCAGCGACAGACAGGGCCGCTACTCTGGGGCCAACGTCCTGACTTTC	CASSDRQGRYSGANVLTF
many	TRBV30	-	TRBJ1-1	TGTGCCTGGAGTGCTTTGACGGGGGGCACTGAAGCTTTCTTT	CAWSALTGGTEAFF
-	TRBV20-1	TRBD1	TRBJ1-3	TGCAGTGCTAGAGAGGGGACAGTCTCTGGAAACACCATATATTTT	CSAREGTVSGNTIYF
many	TRBV7-2	-	TRBJ2-7	TGTGCCAGCGGAGCGTACAAGTCCTACGAGCAGTACTTC	CASGAYKSYEQYF
many	TRBV10-1	-	TRBJ2-1	TGCGCCAGCAGTGAGTCCGTCGGTGAGCAGTTCTTC	CASSESVGEQFF
once	TRBV11-1	TRBD1	TRBJ2-5	TGTGCCAGCAGCTCACAGGGGGCCCCCCGATTGAACCAAGAGACCCAGTACTTC	CASSSQGAPRLNQETQYF